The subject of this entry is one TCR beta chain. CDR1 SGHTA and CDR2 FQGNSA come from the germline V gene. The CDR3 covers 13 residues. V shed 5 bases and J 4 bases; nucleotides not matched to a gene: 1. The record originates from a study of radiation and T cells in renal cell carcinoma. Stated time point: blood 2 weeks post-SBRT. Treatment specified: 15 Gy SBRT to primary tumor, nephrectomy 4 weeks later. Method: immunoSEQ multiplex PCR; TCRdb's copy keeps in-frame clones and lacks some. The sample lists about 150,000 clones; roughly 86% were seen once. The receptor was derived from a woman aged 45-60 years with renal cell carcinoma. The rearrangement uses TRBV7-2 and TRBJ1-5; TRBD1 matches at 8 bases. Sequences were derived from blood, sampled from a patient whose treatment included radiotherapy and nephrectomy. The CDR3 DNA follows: TGTGCCAGCAGCGGACAGGGAAATCAGCCCCAGCATTTT. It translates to CASSGQGNQPQHF.